This TCR beta chain derives from a study of blood T cell repertoires in COVID-19. J lost 6 bases, V lost 4 bases, and 8 bases had no gene match. Germline V CDR1 and CDR2: SGHTA, FQGNSA. The CDR3 has 15 residues. Assay used: immunoSEQ multiplex PCR; TCRdb lists only in-frame clones, some missing. The table shows about 160,000 clones, with 82% occurring only once. This receptor was identified in an elderly woman with acute or convalescent COVID-19. The J gene is TRBJ1-2, the V gene TRBV7-2; 10 nucleotides agree with TRBD1. What was sequenced was peripheral blood. CDR3 DNA sequence: TGTGCCAGCAGCTCAACCGGGACAGGGGTCGATGGCTACACCTTC. This sequence encodes CASSSTGTGVDGYTF.